This T cell receptor (beta chain) was sequenced in a study of regulatory T cells in long-lasting Graves disease. Study at large: Persistent Graves' disease meant over 5 years of antithyroid drugs with positive TSH receptor antibodies. Study-wide results and limits: With a small sample size, accuracy may have been reduced.

This clonotype has a handful of counts. What it binds is unknown. Arm-PCR of CDR3 regions with iRepertoire HTBI primers generated TCR beta libraries. One entry per CDR3 protein, called by TCRdb with MiXCR from the multiplex PCR reads. The sample has fewer than 400,000 distinct CDR3 sequences; less than 25% are singletons. Indicated time point: persistent/refractory GD, antithyroid drugs over 5 years with positive TRAb. After RNA was extracted from PBMCs, the TCR library was made from it. This CDR3 contains 15 residues. V lost 6 bases and J 0 bases, leaving 12 bases between the germline ends. Germline assignment: CDR1 SGHTA and CDR2 FQGTGA.

The rearrangement joins TRBV7-3 to TRBJ2-1; D possibly corresponds to TRBD2 (6 bases). The sequence came from a female donor with Graves disease. The sequences come from peripheral blood mononuclear cells (PBMCs), collected when the disease was refractory, from a patient treated with antithyroid drugs. CDR3 region: CASSQAGSSYNEQFF. The CDR3 DNA is TGTGCCAGCAGTCAAGCGGGCAGCTCCTACAATGAGCAGTTCTTC.